Shown below are 29 T cell receptor beta chains from a single sample sequenced in a study of OX40 agonist ivuxolimab in advanced cancers. Only in-frame clones appear in the TCRdb table, and some are missing; sequencing was by immunoSEQ multiplex PCR. The sample has over 25,000 clones; around four fifths are singletons. The material was CD4+ or CD8+ T cells sorted from blood, obtained in a trial of the OX40 agonist ivuxolimab. The receptors shown here come from an adult with an advanced solid tumor such as melanoma, head and neck, liver or kidney cancer.

The chain is built from TRBV2 and TRBJ2-5; TRBD2 matches 12 bases. The germline CDR1 and CDR2 sequences are SNHLY and FYNNEI. V dropped 4 bases and J dropped 3; count of bases not matched to a gene: 3. The CDR3 has 15 residues. The DNA for the CDR3 is TGTGCCAGCAGTGGCCCTAGCGGGGGGGAAGAGACCCAGTACTTC. Encoded protein: CASSGPSGGEETQYF.

This chain links TRBV5-5 with TRBJ1-1; D is unclear. The CDR3 consists of 17 residues. Per germline, CDR1 SGHKS and CDR2 YYEKEE (reference sequence). V gave up 0 bases and J gave up 4 bases, with 19 bases separating them. CDR3 residues: CASSLVGRLAGGTEAFF. CDR3 in DNA: TGTGCCAGCAGCTTGGTCGGACGGCTGGCGGGCGGCACTGAAGCTTTCTTT.

This chain links TRBV21-1 with TRBJ2-3; the DNA was not compared with TRBD1, the D call given in the table. TRBV21-1 is classified as a pseudogene. The CDR3 is 17 residues long. The CDR3 nucleotides are TGTGCCAGCAGCAAAGGACAGGCGAACACAAACACAGATACGCAGTATTTT. It encodes CASSKGQANTNTDTQYF.

This clone appeared a few times. V is TRBV5-1 and J is TRBJ1-5; D is undetermined. This CDR3 spans 16 amino acids. The germline V gene encodes CDR1 SGHRS and CDR2 YFSETQ. Trimming pared 2 bases from V and 0 bases from J, leaving 12 bases between. The CDR3 DNA sequence: TGCGCCAGCAGCTTAGACGGGCCCTATAGCAATCAGCCCCAGCATTTT. Translating it yields CASSLDGPYSNQPQHF.

The chain is built from TRBV4-1 and TRBJ1-3, with D hard to call. This CDR3 is built from 14 residues. V shed 1 base and J shed 2 bases, with 6 bases lying between them. Germline lookup yields CDR1 MGHRA and CDR2 YSYEKL. CDR3 DNA sequence: TGCGCCAGCAGCCAAGGACGCACTGGAAACACCATATATTTT. Translation gives CASSQGRTGNTIYF.

The chain joins TRBV7-9 to TRBJ2-7, with 10 bases lining up with TRBD2. The ends lost 2 bases at V and 6 bases at J; junction bases unmatched: 7. This CDR3 is built from 15 residues. Germline V gene lookup returns CDR1 SEHNR and CDR2 FQNEAQ (reference sequence). CDR3 loop: CASSLSGLATPEQYF. Written as DNA, the CDR3 is TGTGCCAGCAGCTTATCGGGACTAGCGACACCCGAGCAGTACTTC.

The chain is built from TRBV6-1 and TRBJ2-7; TRBD2 matches 7 bases. Trimming at V came to 7 bases and at J to 5 bases, leaving 11 bases not matched to a gene. This CDR3 is built from 14 residues. The V gene's germline CDR1 is MNHNS and CDR2 SASEGT. The DNA of the CDR3 is TGTGCCAGCAAAGTTGCGGGAGATCCTCACGAGCAGTACTTC. Translating it yields CASKVAGDPHEQYF.

The CDR3 DNA is TGTGCCAGCAGCCCCATCGACAGGACAGGGAAATCTTGGGAGCTGTTTTTT. Translated: CASSPIDRTGKSWELFF. The chain has TRBV5-6 and TRBJ2-2; TRBD1 agrees at 8 bases. The V segment lost 4 bases and the J segment 9 bases; nucleotides outside the gene matches: 17. Germline CDR1 and CDR2: SGHDT and YYEEEE. The CDR3 is 17 amino acids.

This clone was observed a few times. One junction end disagrees with the germline gene, perhaps due to a read error. V gene TRBV6-1 combines with J gene TRBJ2-7; TRBD1 aligns across 7 bases. This CDR3 contains 14 residues. The germline V gene encodes CDR1 MNHNS and CDR2 SASEGT. Here the CDR3 DNA reads TGCTCATACGGGGCCGGGACAGACCTATACGAGCAGTACTTC. The encoded protein is CSYGAGTDLYEQYF.

The rearrangement joins TRBV4-1 to TRBJ2-3; D gene unclear. The CDR3 length is 13 residues. Between the trimmed V and J ends, which lost 1 base and 4 bases, there was a span of 6 bases. Germline lookup yields CDR1 MGHRA and CDR2 YSYEKL. CDR3 protein: CASSQAEADTQYF. CDR3 in DNA: TGCGCCAGCAGCCAAGCTGAGGCAGATACGCAGTATTTT.

This clone was picked up one time. Here the CDR3 reads CASSGLLGEKLFF. The CDR3 DNA sequence: TGTGCCAGCAGCGGACTGCTGGGTGAAAAACTGTTTTTT. The chain combines TRBV9 with TRBJ1-4; D remains ambiguous. The CDR3 sequence is 13 residues long. Trimming left V 3 bases short and J 7 bases short, with 10 bases between. Germline CDR1 reads SGDLS; CDR2 reads YYNGEE.

This clone was seen a few times. The rearrangement joins TRBV25-1 to TRBJ1-1; D unresolved. Trimming pared 8 bases from V and 6 bases from J, leaving 10 bases between. This CDR3 has 11 residues. Germline CDR1 MGHDK, CDR2 SYGVNS. Here the CDR3 DNA reads TGTGCCAGCTCTCGCGGCGCTGAAGCTTTCTTT. It encodes CASSRGAEAFF.

V usage is TRBV27 and J usage is TRBJ2-7; a weak D match, TRBD1 (5 bases). Trimming pared 2 bases from V and 2 bases from J, leaving 10 bases between. Germline CDR1 and CDR2: MNHEY and SMNVEV (reference sequence). The CDR3 is 14 residues long. The CDR3 protein is CASSLRGRTYEQYF. The CDR3 coding sequence is TGTGCCAGCAGTTTAAGGGGCAGGACCTACGAGCAGTACTTC.

V and J are TRBV10-3 and TRBJ2-6; D is undetermined. The CDR3 is 18 amino acids. V lost 0 bases to trimming and J lost 0 bases, with 12 bases between them. CDR1 ENHRY and CDR2 SYGVKD come from the germline V gene. The CDR3 nucleotides are TGTGCCATCAGTGAGTCTAGGGCCCTCAGCTCTGGGGCCAACGTCCTGACTTTC. Amino acid sequence: CAISESRALSSGANVLTF.

J is TRBJ1-1 and V is TRBV4-2, with 8 bases fitting TRBD1. This CDR3 has 17 amino acids. Germline V gene lookup returns CDR1 LGHNA and CDR2 YNFKEQ. V trimming: 0 bases; J trimming: 5 bases; junction bases outside the gene matches: 11. The CDR3 DNA reads TGTGCCAGCAGCCAAGACGGACAGGGCAAAACCCCAACTGAAGCTTTCTTT. Amino acid sequence: CASSQDGQGKTPTEAFF.

The chain has TRBV2 and TRBJ2-7, with D uncertain. The CDR3 is 10 residues long. From germline, CDR1 is SNHLY and CDR2 FYNNEI. Trimming left V 9 bases short and J 4 bases short, with 7 bases between. The CDR3 loop is CARRIYEQYF. The CDR3 region has the DNA TGTGCCAGACGGATTTACGAGCAGTACTTC.

The chain is built from TRBV2 and TRBJ2-7, with 8 bases identical to TRBD1. CDR1 is SNHLY, CDR2 FYNNEI, per germline. After removal of 6 bases from V and 5 bases from J, the junction contained 12 bases not matched to a gene. CDR3 length equals 15 residues. CDR3 nucleotides: TGTGCCAGCAGGGCTGACAGGGGCCTTATCGACGAGCAGTACTTC. Its translation: CASRADRGLIDEQYF.

The genes are TRBV11-1 and TRBJ1-2; D remains ambiguous. The length of the CDR3 is 13 residues. Germline V gene data show CDR1 as SGHAT and CDR2 as FQDESV (reference sequence). Trimming shortened V by 4 bases and J by 4 bases, and 10 bases separated the two germline ends. CDR3 sequence reads: CASSSQAIYGYTF. The CDR3 bases are TGTGCCAGCAGCTCCCAAGCGATCTATGGCTACACCTTC.

The chain joins TRBV7-3 to TRBJ1-1; TRBD1 might be the D (5 bases). Germline assignment: CDR1 SGHTA and CDR2 FQGTGA. The CDR3 contains 14 residues. V lost 6 bases to trimming and J lost 5 bases, with 16 bases between them. For the CDR3, the DNA is TGTGCCAGCAGTTTGGCGCCGGAGGGGACTGAAGCTTTCTTT. It is translated as CASSLAPEGTEAFF.

This clone was observed once. The junction departs from germline at one end; a sequencing error may be responsible. This sequence joins TRBV7-7 and TRBJ1-1; weak D call: TRBD1 (5 bases). The CDR3 has 13 amino acids. The germline V gene has CDR1 SSHAT and CDR2 FNYEAQ (reference sequence). The CDR3 sequence is CASSRGLNTEAFF. CDR3 DNA: TGTGCTAGCAGCCGGGGGTTGAACACTGAAGCTTTCTTT. Filled out from reference TRBV7-7 and TRBJ1-1, the complete variable domain reads GAGVSQSPRYKVTKRGQDVTLRCDPISSHATLYWYQQALGQGPEFLTYFNYEAQPDKSGLPSDRFSAERPEGSISTLTIQRTEQRDSAMYRCASSRGLNTEAFFGQGTRLTVV.

By its share, this clone is medium-sized. The rearrangement links TRBV6-1 to TRBJ2-7, with D perhaps TRBD2 (5 bases). CDR1 is MNHNS and CDR2 is SASEGT in the germline V gene. This CDR3 spans 14 amino acids. V lost 11 bases to trimming and J lost 4 bases, with 21 bases between them. CDR3 coding DNA: TGTGCCTACCCCCCCCACCCTCTAGCTTACGAGCAGTACTTC. It codes for CAYPPHPLAYEQYF.

V and J are TRBV9 and TRBJ1-5; TRBD1 matches at 8 bases. Germline values: CDR1 SGDLS, CDR2 YYNGEE. V lost 4 bases and J lost 0; bases outside the gene matches: 3. This CDR3 spans 15 amino acids. CDR3 in amino acids: CASSWTGNSNQPQHF. The CDR3 DNA reads TGTGCCAGCAGCTGGACAGGGAATAGCAATCAGCCCCAGCATTTT.

This clone has a handful of counts. V and J are TRBV7-9 and TRBJ2-1; 9 bases match TRBD1. This CDR3 contains 14 residues. J gave up 6 bases and V 6 bases, and 6 bases lay outside the gene matches. Germline assignment: CDR1 SEHNR and CDR2 FQNEAQ (reference sequence). CDR3 residues: CASRPGTGFNEQFF. CDR3 sequence (DNA): TGTGCCAGCAGGCCCGGGACAGGGTTCAATGAGCAGTTCTTC.

The rearrangement joins TRBV11-1 to TRBJ2-7; D is possibly TRBD1 (6 bases). This CDR3 has 15 amino acids. Per the germline V gene, CDR1 is SGHAT and CDR2 is FQDESV (reference sequence). V was trimmed by 0 bases and J by 3 bases, leaving 12 bases between them. As DNA, the CDR3 is TGTGCCAGCAGCTTAGCGGACAGTGCCCACTACGAGCAGTACTTC. Protein product: CASSLADSAHYEQYF.

The CDR3 DNA sequence: TGTGCCAGCAGCGGCACCGGGACAGGGGCTTTTAATGAAAAACTGTTTTTT. Residues: CASSGTGTGAFNEKLFF. V usage is TRBV9 and J usage is TRBJ1-4, with 10 bases matching TRBD1. This CDR3 is 17 amino acids long. Per the germline V gene, CDR1 is SGDLS and CDR2 is YYNGEE. V shed 3 bases and J 4 bases; nucleotides not matched to a gene: 9.

The chain recombines TRBV9 with TRBJ2-7; TRBD2 matches 12 bases. This CDR3 comprises 16 residues. In germline, CDR1 is SGDLS, CDR2 YYNGEE. The V and J ends lost 0 bases and 5 bases, in that order; junction bases with no gene match: 6. The DNA of the CDR3 is TGTGCCAGCAGCGTAGGAGGGGGACTAGCGGGTAACGAGCAGTACTTC. It specifies CASSVGGGLAGNEQYF.

The chain has TRBV5-1 and TRBJ2-7; D is possibly TRBD2 (5 bases). V lost 0 bases and J 2 bases, leaving 12 bases between the germline ends. The germline CDR1 and CDR2 sequences are SGHRS and YFSETQ. This CDR3 comprises 15 residues. The CDR3 reads CASSLGGSSPYEQYF. The CDR3 bases are TGCGCCAGCAGCTTGGGAGGGTCCTCCCCCTACGAGCAGTACTTC. Full variable domain (missing parts from reference TRBV5-1 and TRBJ2-7): KAGVTQTPRYLIKTRGQQVTLSCSPISGHRSVSWYQQTPGQGLQFLFEYFSETQRNKGNFPGRFSGRQFSNSRSEMNVSTLELGDSALYLCASSLGGSSPYEQYFGPGTRLTVT.

V gene TRBV5-6 combines with J gene TRBJ2-1; D is unclear. V was trimmed by 3 bases and J by 14 bases, leaving 15 bases between them. Germline V CDR1 and CDR2: SGHDT, YYEEEE. The CDR3 consists of 12 residues. The CDR3 sequence: CASSYTAYQEFF. In DNA form, the CDR3 reads TGTGCCAGCAGCTATACAGCGTACCAGGAGTTCTTC. Full variable domain (missing parts from reference TRBV5-6 and TRBJ2-1): DAGVTQSPTHLIKTRGQQVTLRCSPKSGHDTVSWYQQALGQGPQFIFQYYEEEERQRGNFPDRFSGHQFPNYSSELNVNALLLGDSALYLCASSYTAYQEFFGPGTRLTVL.

The rearrangement joins TRBV7-9 to TRBJ2-7; D is ambiguous. The CDR3 extends over 13 amino acids. Trimming took off 1 base at V and 2 bases at J, with 6 bases between the two ends. The germline V gene has CDR1 SEHNR and CDR2 FQNEAQ (reference sequence). CDR3 region: CASSLVYTYEQYF. In DNA form, the CDR3 reads TGTGCCAGCAGCTTAGTTTATACCTACGAGCAGTACTTC. Drawing the rest from reference TRBV7-9 and TRBJ2-7, the complete variable domain is DTGVSQNPRHKITKRGQNVTFRCDPISEHNRLYWYRQTLGQGPEFLTYFQNEAQLEKSRLLSDRFSAERPKGSFSTLEIQRTEQGDSAMYLCASSLVYTYEQYFGPGTRLTVT.